This passage covers 18 T cell receptor beta chains from one sample sequenced in a study of T cell responses to AZD1222 COVID-19 vaccine. Measured with immunoSEQ multiplex PCR; TCRdb has only the in-frame clones, and not every one. In the table there are 95,000 to 150,000 clones, over 75% of which are singletons. Sequenced here: peripheral blood, sampled on day 0 of AZD1222 vaccination. Receptors were obtained from an adult in good health.

The chain joins TRBV4-1 to TRBJ1-2, with a weak D call TRBD1 (6 bases). Trimming cost V 0 bases and J 2 bases, with 10 bases left between them. The germline CDR1 and CDR2 sequences are MGHRA and YSYEKL. There are 15 residues in the CDR3. In DNA, the CDR3 is TGCGCCAGCAGCCAAGAAAGGGGGGCCAACTATGGCTACACCTTC. It is translated as CASSQERGANYGYTF.

In this sample, this clone turned up once. The chain carries TRBV2 and TRBJ1-1; tentatively, D is TRBD1 (5 bases). The germline V and J ends were trimmed by 8 bases and 3 bases, with 7 bases remaining between them. Germline CDR1 and CDR2: SNHLY and FYNNEI. This CDR3 contains 11 residues. The chain's CDR3 is CASGGDTEAFF. The CDR3 DNA reads TGTGCCAGCGGGGGAGACACTGAAGCTTTCTTT.

The chain recombines TRBV5-6 with TRBJ2-7, with a weak D call TRBD2 (6 bases). CDR3 length equals 16 residues. Germline V gene data show CDR1 as SGHDT and CDR2 as YYEEEE. Trimming removed 4 bases from V and 5 bases from J, with 22 bases in between. CDR3 residues: CASSQGGPAGWNEQYF. CDR3 nucleotides: TGTGCCAGCAGCCAAGGAGGGCCCGCTGGCTGGAACGAGCAGTACTTC.

This clone showed up just a few times. The chain is built from TRBV5-1 and TRBJ2-5, with TRBD2 matching over 8 bases. Germline lookup yields CDR1 SGHRS and CDR2 YFSETQ. The CDR3 is 16 amino acids. V was clipped by 4 bases and J by 1 base; unmatched bases: 9. Written as DNA, the CDR3 is TGCGCCAGCAGCCAAACTAGCGGAGGGGGCCAAGAGACCCAGTACTTC. Translating gives CASSQTSGGGQETQYF. Complete variable domain (other parts from reference TRBV5-1 and TRBJ2-5): KAGVTQTPRYLIKTRGQQVTLSCSPISGHRSVSWYQQTPGQGLQFLFEYFSETQRNKGNFPGRFSGRQFSNSRSEMNVSTLELGDSALYLCASSQTSGGGQETQYFGPGTRLLVL.

This chain connects TRBV9 to TRBJ2-7, with 8 nucleotides matching TRBD2. Germline values: CDR1 SGDLS, CDR2 YYNGEE. This CDR3 has 14 residues. Losses at the gene ends were 0 bases for V and 3 bases for J; bases not matched to a gene: 2. The CDR3 DNA is TGTGCCAGCAGCGTAGCTAGCGGGCTCTACGAGCAGTACTTC. This translates into CASSVASGLYEQYF.

The CDR3 is CASSLVRGRDYGYTF. The CDR3 DNA reads TGTGCCAGCAGCTTAGTTCGGGGAAGGGACTATGGCTACACCTTC. The gene calls are TRBV7-2 and TRBJ1-2; D not certain. The CDR3 consists of 15 residues. The germline V gene encodes CDR1 SGHTA and CDR2 FQGNSA. Between the trimmed V and J ends, which lost 1 base and 3 bases, there was a span of 12 bases.

This clone was seen a few times. This chain joins TRBV7-8 and TRBJ2-1; possible D gene TRBD2, 6 bases. V lost 5 bases, J lost 6 bases, and 17 bases lay in between. CDR1 and CDR2 (germline): SGHVS, FQNEAQ. This CDR3 has 15 residues. The CDR3 spells CASSLGSGARNEQFF. The CDR3 bases are TGTGCCAGCAGCCTGGGGTCGGGAGCACGCAATGAGCAGTTCTTC.

Here the CDR3 reads CASSLGQGAIGELFF. CDR3 DNA: TGTGCCAGCAGTTTAGGTCAGGGGGCAATTGGGGAGCTGTTTTTT. V gene TRBV27 combines with J gene TRBJ2-2, with 8 bases aligning to TRBD1. The CDR3 is 15 amino acids. Germline lookup yields CDR1 MNHEY and CDR2 SMNVEV (reference sequence). V was pared by 2 bases and J by 8 bases, with 7 bases of the junction left unmatched.

The chain has TRBV5-1 and TRBJ2-2; no clear D. CDR3 size: 14 residues. CDR1 and CDR2 from the germline V gene are SGHRS and YFSETQ. Between the trimmed V and J ends, which lost 5 bases and 6 bases, there was a span of 14 bases. The CDR3 region is CASSLGRVAGELFF. The CDR3 DNA sequence: TGCGCCAGCAGTTTAGGTAGGGTCGCCGGGGAGCTGTTTTTT.

The chain links TRBV4-1 to TRBJ2-7; possible D gene TRBD1, 5 bases. V gave up 1 base and J gave up 7 bases, with 14 bases separating them. The CDR3 has 14 residues. CDR1 and CDR2 from the germline V gene are MGHRA and YSYEKL. CDR3 residues: CASSQAQGIREQYF. The CDR3 nucleotides read TGCGCCAGCAGCCAAGCCCAGGGTATCCGGGAGCAGTACTTC.

This sequence joins TRBV18 and TRBJ2-5; tentatively, D is TRBD2 (7 bases). V shed 3 bases and J shed 4 bases, with 15 bases lying between them. Germline V gene lookup returns CDR1 KGHSH and CDR2 LQKENI. The CDR3 is 15 residues long. CDR3 DNA: TGTGCCAGCTCACCGGTACAGGGAGGGGGAGAGACCCAGTACTTC. This encodes CASSPVQGGGETQYF.

The chain has TRBV7-9 and TRBJ1-6; D gene ambiguous. The germline V gene has CDR1 SEHNR and CDR2 FQNEAQ (reference sequence). CDR3 length equals 14 residues. V was shortened by 1 base and J by 6 bases, with 7 bases between the two germline ends. The CDR3 loop reads CASSLGQINSPLHF. CDR3 coding DNA: TGTGCCAGCAGCTTAGGGCAGATTAATTCACCCCTCCACTTT.

The chain is built from TRBV30 and TRBJ1-2; D possibly corresponds to TRBD1 (6 bases). Germline-derived CDR1 and CDR2 are GTSNPN and SVGIG (reference sequence). V lost 5 bases, J lost 2 bases, and 18 bases lay in between. This CDR3 contains 15 residues. CDR3 in DNA: TGTGCCTGGCGCGGGGGGGGGCCGCTAAACTATGGCTACACCTTC. Amino acids: CAWRGGGPLNYGYTF. Using reference TRBV30 and TRBJ1-2 for the parts outside the CDR3, the full variable domain is SQTIHQWPATLVQPVGSPLSLECTVEGTSNPNLYWYRQAAGRGLQLLFYSVGIGQISSEVPQNLSASRPQDRQFILSSKKLLLSDSGFYLCAWRGGGPLNYGYTFGSGTRLTVV.

This clone was counted a few times. This chain joins TRBV5-1 and TRBJ2-7; 7 nucleotides align to TRBD1. The CDR3 extends over 16 amino acids. Germline CDR1 is SGHRS and CDR2 is YFSETQ. Unmatched junction bases numbered 12, after V lost 3 bases and J lost 3 bases. CDR3 protein: CASSSISSGGVYEQYF. In DNA form, the CDR3 reads TGCGCCAGCAGCTCGATCTCTTCAGGGGGTGTCTACGAGCAGTACTTC.

The genes are TRBV7-9 and TRBJ2-7; no reliable D call. Germline CDR1 SEHNR, CDR2 FQNEAQ (reference sequence). V was cut by 0 bases and J by 3 bases, with 9 bases left in between. The length of the CDR3 is 14 residues. In nucleotides, the CDR3 is TGTGCCAGCAGCTTAGCGCTAGGTGACTACGAGCAGTACTTC. Protein: CASSLALGDYEQYF. Complete variable domain (other parts from reference TRBV7-9 and TRBJ2-7): DTGVSQNPRHKITKRGQNVTFRCDPISEHNRLYWYRQTLGQGPEFLTYFQNEAQLEKSRLLSDRFSAERPKGSFSTLEIQRTEQGDSAMYLCASSLALGDYEQYFGPGTRLTVT.

The V and J genes are TRBV6-6 and TRBJ2-3; TRBD1 is a possible D gene (5 bases). Germline V gives CDR1 MNHNY, CDR2 SVGAGI (reference sequence). The CDR3 totals 15 residues. V shed 6 bases and J shed 3 bases, with 16 bases lying between them. DNA of the CDR3: TGTGCCAGCAGCACCGACAGCCTCTTGACAGATACGCAGTATTTT. Amino acid sequence: CASSTDSLLTDTQYF.

The chain couples TRBV7-3 to TRBJ1-6, with 10 bases fitting TRBD1. V trimming: 1 base; J trimming: 10 bases; junction bases outside the gene matches: 7. The CDR3 runs 16 residues. Germline lookup yields CDR1 SGHTA and CDR2 FQGTGA. In nucleotides, the CDR3 is TGTGCCAGCAGCTTAAGGGACAGGGGTTCGGGGTCACCCCTCCACTTT. This translates into CASSLRDRGSGSPLHF.

The chain links TRBV5-1 to TRBJ2-1; 9 bases map to TRBD2. Unmatched junction bases numbered 2, after V lost 0 bases and J lost 10 bases. The CDR3 totals 13 residues. Germline CDR1 SGHRS, CDR2 YFSETQ. Written as DNA, the CDR3 is TGCGCCAGCAGCTTGGAGACTAGCGGAGAGCAGTTCTTC. It yields the protein CASSLETSGEQFF.